These 24 T cell receptor beta chains were sequenced from one sample in a study of HIV-infected patients and healthy controls. Alpha and beta constant-region primers primed reverse transcription of approximately 460 ng RNA. Using multiplexing indices, alpha and beta chain libraries were generated apart by chain-specific third strand synthesis. One entry per CDR3 protein results from TCRdb running MiXCR on the 5' RACE reads. Altogether more than 15,000 distinct CDR3 sequences are present, approximately 9.5% being singletons, with the ten largest covering around 6.5%. Whole blood was used without fractionation, so all unsorted peripheral T cells were included. Material for sequencing was blood. All receptors derive from an adult in good health.

This clonotype was observed many times. The chain joins TRBV10-3 to TRBJ1-1; no firm D call. Trimming cost V 10 bases and J 1 base, with 16 bases left between them. This CDR3 has 14 residues. Germline CDR1 reads ENHRY; CDR2 reads SYGVKD. DNA for the CDR3: TGTGCCACCGGCGGACCGGACGGGAACACTGAAGCTTTCTTT. This encodes CATGGPDGNTEAFF.

This clonotype was found many times. V gene TRBV12-3 or TRBV12-4 combines with J gene TRBJ2-1; D is perhaps TRBD2 (7 bases). CDR3 length: 18 residues. V lost 10 bases, J lost 9 bases, and 34 bases lay in between. CDR3 bases: TGTGCCACCCAGCGGCAGAGCGGCAGACGAATAGGGGGGGGTGAGCAGTTCTTC. It translates to CATQRQSGRRIGGGEQFF.

This clonotype appeared many times. This chain joins TRBV19 and TRBJ2-1; TRBD1 is a possible D gene (5 bases). The ends were cut back, 6 bases at V and 0 bases at J, with 12 bases in the middle. Germline V lookup: CDR1 LNHDA, CDR2 SQIVND (reference sequence). The CDR3 contains 15 residues. CDR3 residues: CASSRTGSSYNEQFF. The CDR3 DNA follows: TGTGCCAGTAGCCGAACAGGTAGCTCCTACAATGAGCAGTTCTTC. Full variable domain (missing parts from reference TRBV19 and TRBJ2-1): DGGITQSPKYLFRKEGQNVTLSCEQNLNHDAMYWYRQDPGQGLRLIYYSQIVNDFQKGDIAEGYSVSREKKESFPLTVTSAQKNPTAFYLCASSRTGSSYNEQFFGPGTRLTVL.

Ten or more counts support this clonotype. This chain uses TRBV3-1 with TRBJ2-4; D not certain. Trimming took off 6 bases at V and 3 bases at J, with 3 bases between the two ends. Germline CDR1 LGHDT, CDR2 YNNKEL (reference sequence). The CDR3 runs 11 residues. In DNA form, the CDR3 reads TGTGCCAGCAGTATCAAAAACATTCAGTACTTC. Its protein is CASSIKNIQYF.

This clonotype came up many times. The chain employs TRBV29-1 and TRBJ2-1; 9 bases are a match to TRBD2. Germline assignment: CDR1 SQVTM and CDR2 ANQGSEA. The ends lost 5 bases at V and 0 bases at J; junction bases unmatched: 17. The CDR3 is 19 amino acids. CDR3 loop: CSVPWAAGGLTFSYNEQFF. CDR3 nucleotide sequence: TGCAGCGTTCCCTGGGCTGCGGGAGGGCTGACCTTCTCCTACAATGAGCAGTTCTTC.

This clonotype has at least ten counts. As DNA, the CDR3 is TGTGCCATCAGTGAGTCAATTCAGAGCGGTTACAATGAGCAGTTCTTC. Protein: CAISESIQSGYNEQFF. This sequence joins TRBV10-3 and TRBJ2-1; a possible D gene is TRBD2 (5 bases). The CDR3 has 16 residues. Trimming took 0 bases from V and 4 from J, leaving 13 bases between them. Germline assignment: CDR1 ENHRY and CDR2 SYGVKD.

Judged by abundance, this clonotype is medium-sized. The V gene is TRBV5-1, the J gene TRBJ2-5, with no clear D. CDR1 SGHRS and CDR2 YFSETQ come from the germline V gene. The CDR3 extends over 15 amino acids. V was pared by 0 bases and J by 1 base, with 10 bases between. The CDR3 coding sequence is TGCGCCAGCAGCTTGGGGATAACCTTCCAAGAGACCCAGTACTTC. Encoded protein: CASSLGITFQETQYF.

This clonotype appeared many times. The V and J genes are TRBV5-1 and TRBJ2-7, with no clear D. Germline V gene data show CDR1 as SGHRS and CDR2 as YFSETQ. The CDR3 is 14 residues long. The germline V and J ends were trimmed by 4 bases and 2 bases, with 13 bases remaining between them. In nucleotides, the CDR3 is TGCGCCAGCAGCAAAGACACCCGTGCCTACGAGCAGTACTTC. Its translation is CASSKDTRAYEQYF.

This clonotype was counted at least ten times. The chain employs TRBV5-1 and TRBJ2-3; TRBD1 agrees at 8 bases. The junction had 3 bases not matched to a gene; V was cut back by 1 base and J by 5 bases. CDR3 length: 14 amino acids. Germline loops: CDR1 SGHRS, CDR2 YFSETQ. The CDR3 coding sequence is TGCGCCAGCAGCTTGTCAGGGGGCGAAGATACGCAGTATTTT. Translating it yields CASSLSGGEDTQYF.

In this sample, this clonotype is medium-sized. The chain links TRBV2 to TRBJ2-3; D may be TRBD1 (6 bases). Germline CDR1 SNHLY, CDR2 FYNNEI. V lost 6 bases to trimming and J lost 3 bases, with 10 bases between them. This CDR3 is built from 13 residues. CDR3 nucleotide sequence: TGTGCCAGCAGGCTGGACAGTACAGATACGCAGTATTTT. This translates into CASRLDSTDTQYF.

This clonotype was seen ten or more times. The chain is built from TRBV20-1 and TRBJ1-6; a weak D match, TRBD1 (5 bases). V lost 6 bases to trimming and J lost 14 bases, with 23 bases between them. CDR1 and CDR2 from the germline V gene are DFQATT and SNEGSKA (reference sequence). CDR3 length: 14 residues. The CDR3 DNA reads as TGCAGTGCCGTTGGGGCCGCCTCCAGAGGGGCCCTCCACTTT. Protein: CSAVGAASRGALHF.

This clonotype was seen at least ten times. The rearrangement uses TRBV19 and TRBJ2-3; D remains unclear. Germline V gives CDR1 LNHDA, CDR2 SQIVND (reference sequence). The length of the CDR3 is 11 residues. V lost 9 bases and J lost 5, with 9 bases in between. CDR3 region: CASLRGDTQYF. In DNA, the CDR3 is TGTGCCAGCTTGAGAGGAGATACGCAGTATTTT.

The chain uses TRBV20-1 and TRBJ2-5; the D gene is possibly TRBD2 (5 bases). The CDR3 is made up of 14 amino acids. The germline V gene has CDR1 DFQATT and CDR2 SNEGSKA (reference sequence). V was cut by 0 bases and J by 4 bases, with 12 bases left in between. The CDR3 DNA sequence: TGCAGTGCTAGAGATCAGAGGGCTTTAGAGACCCAGTACTTC. As protein: CSARDQRALETQYF.

This clonotype was counted many times. This rearrangement joins TRBV19 to TRBJ2-1, with 8 nucleotides matching TRBD2. CDR1 and CDR2 from the germline V gene are LNHDA and SQIVND (reference sequence). After removal of 1 base from V and 4 bases from J, the junction contained 3 bases not matched to a gene. This CDR3 region has 15 residues. The DNA for the CDR3 is TGTGCCAGTAGTATAGCGGGAGGGGAATACAATGAGCAGTTCTTC. This gives the protein CASSIAGGEYNEQFF.

This clonotype was counted a few times. The chain recombines TRBV5-5 with TRBJ1-2; 8 bases are shared with TRBD1. The CDR3 length is 14 residues. Germline-derived CDR1 and CDR2 are SGHKS and YYEKEE (reference sequence). The trim removed 3 bases at V and 2 bases at J, leaving 3 bases unmatched. The CDR3 loop reads CASSWGQANYGYTF. CDR3 nucleotides: TGTGCCAGCAGCTGGGGACAGGCGAACTATGGCTACACCTTC.

By its share, this clonotype is medium-sized. The rearrangement uses TRBV6-2 or TRBV6-3 and TRBJ2-1, with TRBD2 matching over 9 bases. The V and J ends lost 6 bases and 2 bases, in that order; junction bases with no gene match: 8. Per the germline V gene, CDR1 is MNHEY and CDR2 is SVGEGT. The CDR3 contains 16 residues. The CDR3 coding sequence is TGTGCCAGCAGCCCGAGGGCGGGAGGGCCCTACAATGAGCAGTTCTTC. Translating it yields CASSPRAGGPYNEQFF.

The table lists this clonotype with many counts. The rearrangement links TRBV4-1 to TRBJ2-3; the D gene is possibly TRBD1 (5 bases). The CDR3 extends over 18 amino acids. Germline values: CDR1 MGHRA, CDR2 YSYEKL. V was pared by 2 bases and J by 0 bases, with 18 bases between. The CDR3 DNA is TGCGCCAGCAGCCAAAAACCCCGGACGACAGAAAGCACAGATACGCAGTATTTT. This sequence encodes CASSQKPRTTESTDTQYF.

The sample holds many counts of this clonotype. The chain uses TRBV2 and TRBJ2-3, with 13 bases aligning to TRBD2. This CDR3 region has 16 residues. The germline V gene has CDR1 SNHLY and CDR2 FYNNEI. The junction had 10 bases not matched to a gene; V was cut back by 7 bases and J by 6 bases. DNA for the CDR3: TGTGCCAGCAAGGTCGGACTAGCGGGAGCCAGGGATACGCAGTATTTT. Encoded protein: CASKVGLAGARDTQYF.

Judged by abundance, this clonotype is medium-sized. The chain combines TRBV30 with TRBJ2-3; a possible D gene is TRBD1 (6 bases). In germline, CDR1 is GTSNPN, CDR2 SVGIG (reference sequence). The CDR3 contains 17 residues. V was cut by 0 bases and J by 2 bases, with 18 bases left in between. The CDR3 spells CAWSVLFGQGITDTQYF. In nucleotides, the CDR3 is TGTGCCTGGAGTGTACTGTTTGGGCAGGGGATCACAGATACGCAGTATTTT.

This clonotype was observed many times. The J gene is TRBJ2-7, the V gene TRBV28; 8 bases fit TRBD2. V was clipped by 6 bases and J by 2 bases; unmatched bases: 6. Germline CDR1 and CDR2: MDHEN and SYDVKM. CDR3 length: 14 amino acids. The CDR3 DNA is TGTGCCAGCAGCTGGACTAGCCGGACCTACGAGCAGTACTTC. Translation gives CASSWTSRTYEQYF.

This clonotype qualifies as medium-sized. The rearrangement joins TRBV6-1 to TRBJ2-3; 9 bases agree with TRBD1. The junction had 3 bases not matched to a gene; V was cut back by 6 bases and J by 8 bases. Germline assignment: CDR1 MNHNS and CDR2 SASEGT. The CDR3 loop spans 12 amino acids. CDR3 nucleotide sequence: TGTGCCAGCAGGGCGACAGGGGGTACGCAGTATTTT. This translates into CASRATGGTQYF.

The sample holds many counts of this clonotype. The genes are TRBV12-3 or TRBV12-4 and TRBJ2-3; D is possibly TRBD2 (6 bases). Deletions cut 5 bases from V and 2 bases from J, with 11 bases between. The CDR3 is 14 residues long. The CDR3 loop is CASSPWRDTDTQYF. DNA of the CDR3: TGTGCCAGCAGTCCATGGCGGGACACAGATACGCAGTATTTT.

This clonotype came up many times. The J gene is TRBJ2-7, the V gene TRBV20-1; 15 nucleotides match TRBD2. V shed 5 bases and J 2 bases; nucleotides not matched to a gene: 13. The germline CDR1 and CDR2 sequences are DFQATT and SNEGSKA (reference sequence). This CDR3 contains 18 residues. CDR3: CSASQGSWTSGRAYEQYF. The DNA of the CDR3 is TGCAGTGCTTCTCAGGGGTCATGGACTAGCGGGAGGGCCTACGAGCAGTACTTC.

This sequence joins TRBV11-1 and TRBJ2-1; TRBD2 matches 7 bases. With 5 bases clipped from V and 0 bases from J, the junction kept 4 bases outside the gene matches. This CDR3 has 15 residues. The germline V gene has CDR1 SGHAT and CDR2 FQDESV (reference sequence). Written as DNA, the CDR3 is TGTGCCAGCAGCCCGCGGGGGAGCTCCTACAATGAGCAGTTCTTC. Translated: CASSPRGSSYNEQFF.